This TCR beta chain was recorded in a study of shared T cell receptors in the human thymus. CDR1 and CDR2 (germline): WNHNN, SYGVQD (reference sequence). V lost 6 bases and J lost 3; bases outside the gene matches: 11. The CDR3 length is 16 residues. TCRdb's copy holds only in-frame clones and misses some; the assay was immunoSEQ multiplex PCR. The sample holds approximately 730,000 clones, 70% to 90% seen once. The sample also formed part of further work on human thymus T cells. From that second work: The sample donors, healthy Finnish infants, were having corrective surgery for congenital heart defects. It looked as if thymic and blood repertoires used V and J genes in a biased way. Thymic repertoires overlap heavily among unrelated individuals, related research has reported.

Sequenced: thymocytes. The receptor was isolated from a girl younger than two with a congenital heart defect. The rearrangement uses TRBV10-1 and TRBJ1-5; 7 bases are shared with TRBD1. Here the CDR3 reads CASRQGKGAYNQPQHF. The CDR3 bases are TGCGCCAGCAGACAGGGTAAGGGGGCTTACAATCAGCCCCAGCATTTT.